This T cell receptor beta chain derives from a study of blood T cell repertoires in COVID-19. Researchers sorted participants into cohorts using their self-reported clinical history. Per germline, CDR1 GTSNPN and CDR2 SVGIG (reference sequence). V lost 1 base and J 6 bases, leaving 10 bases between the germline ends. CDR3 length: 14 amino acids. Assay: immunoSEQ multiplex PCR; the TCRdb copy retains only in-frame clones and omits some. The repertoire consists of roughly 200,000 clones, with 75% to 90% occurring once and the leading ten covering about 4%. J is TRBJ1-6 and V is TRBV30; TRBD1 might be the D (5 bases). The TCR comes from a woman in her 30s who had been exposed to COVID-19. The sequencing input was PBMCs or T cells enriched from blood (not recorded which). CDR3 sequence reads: CAWSEGLLNSPLHF. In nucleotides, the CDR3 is TGTGCCTGGAGTGAGGGGTTACTTAATTCACCCCTCCACTTT.